This T cell receptor beta chain was found in a study of shared clonotypes between healthy human individuals (dated by TCRdb to the early 2020s). Study-wide context: The cohort comprised two women and a few men aged 18 to 49 years. For each donor, CD4 naive and CD4 memory were each run on three plates, CD8 naive on two plates, and CD8 memory on one plate. To estimate repertoire size and how much clonotypes are shared between individuals, the study performed deep sequencing of blood TCR repertoires from a few healthy adults. To increase sequencing depth and limit assay-specific biases, TCR repertoire library preparation and sequencing were carried out by different laboratories using diverse techniques. Per donor, leukapheresis produced somewhere between about 0.85 and 10 billion PBMCs.

Using the deep immunoSEQ assay, multiplex PCR amplified TCR CDR3 regions from genomic DNA. Extracted genomic DNA from each cell subset was distributed evenly across all wells of several immunoSEQ 96-well plates, and each plate was treated as a replicate. For sorted subsets, roughly 200 ng of genomic DNA, equivalent to about 30,000 T cell genomes, went into each replicate PCR. Purified libraries were quantified with a Qubit 3.0 fluorometer, sized on a Bioanalyzer 2100, and re-quantified with the KAPA Library Quantification kit. Every immunoSEQ 96-well plate was sequenced on a dedicated single-read 150-cycle Illumina NextSeq 550 flow cell. As for the authors' bioinformatics: Because the immunoSEQ output held only junctional sequences and lacked quality scores, the filtering could not match the filtering applied to full-length reads. Sequences were annotated with PyIR, a Python wrapper for IgBLAST v1.9, using IMGT germline references to assign V/J genes and CDR3. Reads were filtered out if the reads had weak V/J assignments (E-value above 1e-6), no CDR3, stop codons, out-of-frame junctions, or ambiguous translated residues. V3J clonotypes were defined as sequences sharing the same inferred V gene, J gene, and CDR3 amino acid sequence. To compute the percentage overlap between repertoires, the number of shared unique clonotypes was divided by the size of the smaller repertoire. RTK rarefaction, the Chao1 estimator, and Recon v2.1 estimates of unobserved clonotypes were used to assess repertoire richness. Generation probabilities for all TCRbeta clonotypes obtained by the gDNA method from a handful of donors were computed using OLGA. Sourced from immuneACCESS, this table was stored by TCRdb with only in-frame sequences that have V and J called. A share of the clones is absent; for the studies checked, an unresolved V gene accounts for under half, and the remainder has no known explanation. The D gene and trimming were derived from the DNA, and the V and J assignments and clone size from that table. The sample profile shows 2.3 million or so clones; more than 80% of them were found once. 0.39% of the sample goes to the ten largest clones.

Concerning this clone: Its antigen is not yet known. Per-nucleotide qualities are absent, and no much larger clonotype sits a single base away.

Healthy HIV-negative adults with no recently reported acute infections or vaccinations were included as donors. Every donor was a Caucasian adult residing in Nashville, Tennessee, USA. CD4+ T cells were enriched through magnetic negative selection, after which naive cells were positively selected on CD45RA and the remaining negative fraction served as the memory subset. Blood was collected by leukapheresis, and PBMCs were isolated by Ficoll-Histopaque density gradient centrifugation and then cryopreserved in liquid nitrogen vapor phase. Analytical flow cytometry was used to check the purity and quantity of each magnetically sorted T cell population. From each sorted fraction, genomic DNA was isolated and quantified by UV absorbance on a Nanodrop 2000c. Broad study findings and their caveats: Compared with non-shared clonotypes, the clonotypes found in all four sorted-subset donors had higher generation probabilities. Naive subsets generally had larger estimated clonotype richness than memory subsets. Because the study included only a small number of donors, the genetic and exposure-history diversity represented was limited. Sampling was restricted to blood, and TCR repertoires in tissues likely differ from the TCR repertoires found in blood. Pairwise subsampling indicated that sequencing depth was expected to affect the degree of clonotype sharing among donors. Sharing across a few donors was observed for around 5% of naive CD4, about 4% of naive CD8, about 2.3% of memory CD4, and around 0.4% of memory CD8 clonotypes. Even with the large sequencing depth, rarefaction of the sorted-subset datasets indicated that sequencing was incomplete.

Counted from cysteine to phenylalanine, this CDR3 has 15 amino acids. Kept here is only the CDR3 DNA, which spans 45 bases and is read in frame from base 1. Trimming costs V 2 bases and J 0 bases, and their ends lie 8 bases apart. The germline V gene sets CDR1 to SGHVS and CDR2 to FQNEAQ. The clonotype originates from a man aged 18 to 35 in good health. Some clones in this sample may be carry-over from other donors' samples. The chain is made from TRBV7-8 and TRBJ1-5, with the D gene not clear enough to name. Sequenced material: naive CD4+ T cells from PBMCs. The intended sense of this specimen's cell subset or site label: CD45RA+ positively selected. The CDR3 reads as follows: CASSLRDYSNQPQHF. The nucleotide sequence is given as TGTGCCAGCAGCTTACGTGATTATAGCAATCAGCCCCAGCATTTT. Here the CDR3 is joined to the reference TRBV7-8 and TRBJ1-5 genes, and the full variable domain is: GAGVSQSPRYKVAKRGQDVALRCDPISGHVSLFWYQQALGQGPEFLTYFQNEAQLDKSGLPSDRFFAERPEGSVSTLKIQRTQQEDSAVYLCASSLRDYSNQPQHFGDGTRLSIL.